These T cell receptor beta chains were read from a single sample in a study of long-term antiretroviral therapy in people with HIV. The data were produced by immunoSEQ multiplex PCR, yet TCRdb's version contains in-frame clones alone and is incomplete. Of approximately 14,000 clones in the sample, about four fifths were seen once. This specimen was unsorted PBMCs, taken just before starting antiretroviral therapy. Receptor source: a man between 35 and 55 years old with HIV. The CDR3 runs from the conserved cysteine through the conserved F or W. D genes are given only for firm matches. The size of a clone is reported for some rows only, either as once, few or many, or as a class for expanded clones.

CDR3 length,V gene,clone size,D gene,J gene,CDR3 protein,CDR3 DNA
14,TRBV18,.,.,TRBJ1-2,CASSLTGADYGYTF,TGTGCCAGCTCTCTGACTGGTGCTGACTATGGCTACACCTTC
18,TRBV6-1,.,.,TRBJ2-7,CASSEYLLMVSPSYEQYF,TGTGCCAGCAGTGAATATCTCTTAATGGTTAGCCCCTCCTACGAGCAGTACTTC
11,TRBV6-1,medium-sized,.,TRBJ1-1,CASPSNTEAFF,TGTGCCAGCCCCTCGAACACTGAAGCTTTCTTT
11,TRBV29-1,few,.,TRBJ1-2,CSVKGNYGYTF,TGCAGCGTGAAGGGGAACTATGGCTACACCTTC
12,TRBV23-1,once,.,TRBJ1-1,CASSVAATEAFF,TGCGCCAGCAGTGTAGCCGCCACTGAAGCTTTCTTT
13,TRBV30,once,.,TRBJ2-1,CAWRGDFYNEQFF,TGTGCCTGGAGAGGGGATTTCTACAATGAGCAGTTCTTC
15,TRBV19,.,.,TRBJ2-3,CASSIMGGRADTQYF,TGTGCCAGTAGTATAATGGGGGGCCGGGCAGATACGCAGTATTTT
13,TRBV5-1,.,TRBD2,TRBJ2-7,CASSAGLSYEQYF,TGCGCCAGCTCAGCGGGACTATCCTACGAGCAGTACTTC
14,TRBV2,.,TRBD1,TRBJ1-1,CASSLGQGSTEAFF,TGTGCCAGCAGCCTAGGACAGGGAAGTACTGAAGCTTTCTTT
14,TRBV4-1,.,.,TRBJ1-5,CASSQTRVGQPQHF,TGCGCCAGCAGCCAAACGAGGGTCGGTCAGCCCCAGCATTTT
14,TRBV19,.,.,TRBJ1-2,CASSRTGANYGYTF,TGTGCCAGTAGTAGGACTGGAGCTAACTATGGCTACACCTTC
17,TRBV5-4,medium-sized,.,TRBJ2-6,CASSPGHLSSGANVLTF,TGTGCCAGCAGCCCAGGACACCTAAGCTCTGGGGCCAACGTCCTGACTTTC
15,TRBV5-6,.,.,TRBJ2-7,CASSLFQDGTYEQYF,TGTGCCAGCAGCTTGTTTCAGGACGGGACCTACGAGCAGTACTTC
15,TRBV4-2,.,.,TRBJ1-2,CASSQDMTVFYGYTF,TGTGCCAGCAGCCAAGATATGACAGTTTTCTATGGCTACACCTTC
15,TRBV10-3,.,TRBD1,TRBJ1-4,CAISDPDRVHEKLFF,TGTGCCATCAGTGACCCGGACAGGGTACACGAAAAACTGTTTTTT
15,TRBV5-4,.,.,TRBJ2-5,CASSLAQAYQETQYF,TGTGCCAGCAGCTTGGCACAGGCGTACCAAGAGACCCAGTACTTC
13,TRBV5-1,.,.,TRBJ2-7,CASSLGGDRRWYF,TGCGCCAGCAGCTTGGGCGGAGACAGGAGGTGGTACTTC
15,TRBV19,.,.,TRBJ1-4,CASKLQGRVGEKLFF,TGTGCCAGTAAGCTGCAGGGCCGGGTAGGTGAAAAACTGTTTTTT
16,TRBV30,few,TRBD2,TRBJ2-7,CAWSRPLAGESYEQYF,TGTGCCTGGAGTCGTCCGTTAGCGGGAGAATCGTACGAGCAGTACTTC
13,TRBV19,.,.,TRBJ2-7,CASSPGDGYEQYF,TGTGCCAGTAGTCCTGGGGACGGCTACGAGCAGTACTTC
16,TRBV19,.,.,TRBJ1-2,CASSARDTGFLYGYTF,TGTGCCAGTAGTGCCCGGGACACCGGCTTCCTCTATGGCTACACCTTC
16,TRBV9,.,.,TRBJ2-2,CASSVEQDPNTGELFF,TGTGCCAGCAGCGTAGAGCAGGACCCGAACACCGGGGAGCTGTTTTTT
15,TRBV11-2,once,.,TRBJ2-3,CASSLDGARTDTQYF,TGTGCCAGCAGCTTAGATGGGGCTCGCACAGATACGCAGTATTTT
15,TRBV6-5,.,.,TRBJ1-1,CASSIRGPLNTEAFF,TGTGCCAGCAGTATCCGGGGGCCGCTGAACACTGAAGCTTTCTTT
15,TRBV13,.,TRBD1,TRBJ2-7,CASSLGRTGQYEQYF,TGTGCCAGCAGCTTAGGTCGGACAGGGCAATACGAGCAGTACTTC
12,TRBV5-1,.,.,TRBJ2-5,CASSPYQETQYF,TGCGCCAGCAGCCCGTACCAAGAGACCCAGTACTTC
14,TRBV7-7,.,.,TRBJ2-2,CASSLDWGGGELFF,TGTGCCAGCAGCTTAGATTGGGGTGGCGGGGAGCTGTTTTTT
17,TRBV30,.,TRBD2,TRBJ2-1,CAWSGPLAGHSYNEQFF,TGTGCCTGGAGTGGGCCTCTAGCGGGGCACTCCTACAATGAGCAGTTCTTC
19,TRBV4-2,.,TRBD1,TRBJ1-3,CASSPWTGGTLNSGNTIYF,TGTGCCAGCAGCCCTTGGACAGGGGGCACCTTGAACTCTGGAAACACCATATATTTT
14,TRBV9,.,.,TRBJ1-3,CASRAGVSGNTIYF,TGTGCCAGCCGGGCGGGGGTCTCTGGAAACACCATATATTTT
13,TRBV5-6,.,.,TRBJ1-2,CASSRRGGYGYTF,TGTGCCAGCAGCAGGAGGGGAGGTTATGGCTACACCTTC
12,TRBV29-1,.,.,TRBJ1-2,CSVEEGAYGYTF,TGCAGCGTTGAGGAAGGGGCCTATGGCTACACCTTC
17,TRBV27,.,.,TRBJ1-1,CASSLSGFAGRSTEAFF,TGTGCCAGCAGTTTATCGGGGTTTGCAGGGAGAAGCACTGAAGCTTTCTTT
14,TRBV5-1,.,.,TRBJ1-4,CASSRDSTNEKLFF,TGCGCCAGCAGCCGGGACTCAACTAATGAAAAACTGTTTTTT
16,TRBV2,.,.,TRBJ1-4,CASSEVVPTTNEKLFF,TGTGCCAGCAGTGAAGTGGTGCCAACAACTAATGAAAAACTGTTTTTT
14,TRBV4-1,few,.,TRBJ1-6,CASSQGSEDSPLHF,TGCGCCAGCAGCCAAGGGTCGGAGGATTCACCCCTCCACTTT
15,TRBV10-3,few,.,TRBJ1-1,CAISESTDVNTEAFF,TGTGCCATCAGTGAGTCGACAGACGTGAACACTGAAGCTTTCTTT
13,TRBV6-5,.,TRBD1,TRBJ2-7,CASAYRGRDEQYF,TGTGCCAGCGCTTACAGGGGGCGCGACGAGCAGTACTTC
13,TRBV13,.,.,TRBJ1-1,CASSRGMNTEAFF,TGTGCCAGCAGCAGAGGGATGAACACTGAAGCTTTCTTT
16,TRBV6-5,.,.,TRBJ2-6,CASSYTAASGANVLTF,TGTGCCAGCAGTTACACGGCCGCCTCTGGGGCCAACGTCCTGACTTTC
12,TRBV2,.,.,TRBJ2-3,CASSGLRETQYF,TGTGCCAGTTCGGGCCTTCGGGAAACGCAGTATTTT
18,TRBV5-8,once,.,TRBJ1-5,CASSLMIVRPYSNQPQHF,TGTGCCAGCAGCTTAATGATTGTCCGGCCATATAGCAATCAGCCCCAGCATTTT
14,TRBV5-1,medium-sized,.,TRBJ2-7,CASSLQGSAYEQYF,TGCGCCAGCAGCTTGCAGGGGTCAGCCTACGAGCAGTACTTC
14,TRBV6-1,.,.,TRBJ2-3,CASSDWTGTDTQYF,TGTGCCAGCAGTGATTGGACAGGCACAGATACGCAGTATTTT
15,TRBV11-3,.,TRBD1,TRBJ1-1,CASSTGQGEGTEAFF,TGTGCCAGCAGCACGGGACAGGGCGAAGGAACTGAAGCTTTCTTT
14,TRBV19,.,.,TRBJ1-1,CASSMLGENTEAFF,TGTGCCAGTAGTATGTTGGGAGAGAACACTGAAGCTTTCTTT
13,TRBV6-5,.,.,TRBJ2-5,CASSFGNQETQYF,TGTGCCAGCAGTTTCGGGAACCAAGAGACCCAGTACTTC
13,TRBV21-1,few,.,TRBJ2-7,CASSLNPRDEQYF,TGTGCCAGCAGCCTAAACCCCAGGGACGAGCAGTACTTC
13,TRBV19,few,TRBD1,TRBJ2-2,CASRAGGTGELFF,TGTGCCAGTAGGGCAGGGGGCACCGGGGAGCTGTTTTTT
17,TRBV5-1,.,TRBD1,TRBJ2-7,CASSLGYRGLGSYEQYF,TGCGCCAGCAGCTTGGGATACAGGGGGCTCGGATCCTACGAGCAGTACTTC